This T cell receptor (beta chain) was sequenced during a study of T cell responses to AZD1222 COVID-19 vaccine. Germline CDR1 and CDR2: LGHNA and YNFKEQ. The CDR3 sequence is 17 residues long. With 1 base clipped from V and 3 bases from J, the junction kept 12 bases outside the gene matches. Only in-frame clones appear in the TCRdb table, and some are missing; sequencing was by immunoSEQ multiplex PCR. The sample lists 100,000 to 150,000 clones, nearly 95% seen once, with around 5.9% in the top ten. Study findings and constraints: The study found Spike-specific TCR breadth and depth rose after two AZD1222 doses. Scientists sampled the repertoires only once the peak T cell response had passed. The span of vaccine-associated CD4 TCRs extended across spike, with dominance at 160-218 and 743-854. Seropositive at baseline were only a handful of AZD1222 recipients.

About this clone itself: Its antigen is unidentified.

This sequence originates from an adult in good health. The sample consisted of peripheral blood, taken on day 0 of AZD1222 vaccination. The chain combines TRBV4-2 with TRBJ2-7; 7 nucleotides line up with TRBD1. CDR3 region: CASSQVASLTGNYEQYF. CDR3 coding DNA: TGTGCCAGCAGCCAAGTGGCAAGTCTGACAGGGAACTACGAGCAGTACTTC.